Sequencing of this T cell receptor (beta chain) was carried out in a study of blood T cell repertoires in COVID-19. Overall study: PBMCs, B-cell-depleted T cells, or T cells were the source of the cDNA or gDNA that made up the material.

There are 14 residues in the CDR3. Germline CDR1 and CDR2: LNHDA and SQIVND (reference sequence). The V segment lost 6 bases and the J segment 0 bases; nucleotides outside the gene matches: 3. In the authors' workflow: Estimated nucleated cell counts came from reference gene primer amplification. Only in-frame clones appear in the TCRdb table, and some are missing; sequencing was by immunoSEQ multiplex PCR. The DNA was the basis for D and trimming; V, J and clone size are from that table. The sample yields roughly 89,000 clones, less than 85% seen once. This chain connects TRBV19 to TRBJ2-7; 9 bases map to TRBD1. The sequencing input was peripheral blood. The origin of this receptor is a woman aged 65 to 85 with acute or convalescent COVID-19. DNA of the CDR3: TGTGCCAGTAGGACAGGGGGGACCTCCTACGAGCAGTACTTC. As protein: CASRTGGTSYEQYF.